This T cell receptor beta chain originates from a study of T-cell reconstitution after alpha-beta-depleted transplantation in children. A TCRbeta library incorporating unique molecular identifiers was prepared. From the PCR reads, TCRdb called clonotypes with MiXCR, one entry per CDR3 protein. The sample lists roughly 200,000 distinct CDR3 sequences, roughly 15% occurring once. This clonotype was counted ten times or more. Trimming removed 4 bases from V and 1 base from J; junction bases left unmatched: 3. The germline V gene encodes CDR1 SGHRS and CDR2 YFSETQ. The CDR3 runs to 15 residues. The sample in question was PBMCs from the stem cell graft donor, obtained from the stem cell graft. J is TRBJ2-2 and V is TRBV5-1; TRBD1 agrees at 8 bases. The TCR sequence derives from a human donor who donated a stem cell graft to a child with acute lymphoblastic leukemia. DNA of the CDR3: TGCGCCAGCAGCCGACAGGGGAAGAACACCGGGGAGCTGTTTTTT. Amino acids: CASSRQGKNTGELFF.